The rows below give T cell receptor beta chains drawn from one sample of a study of cytotoxic CD8 clonotypes in ibrutinib-treated CLL. The data were produced by immunoSEQ multiplex PCR, yet TCRdb's version contains in-frame clones alone and is incomplete. The sample records 150,000 to 200,000 clones, about 72% being singletons. Sequencing used PBMCs, obtained after 24 months of ibrutinib treatment. Source of these receptors: a human donor with chronic lymphocytic leukemia. CDR3s include the opening cysteine and the closing phenylalanine or tryptophan. Each record gives: D gene, V gene, clone size, CDR3 protein. A D gene is named only where the DNA matches it firmly. Clone size is not always given. Where it is, it says once, few, many or a class for expanded clones.

-,TRBV6-5,-,CASSYSTWVHTEAFF
TRBD1,TRBV30,-,CAWSSGTAGTEQYF
-,TRBV11-1,few,CASSTNHGAIRNTQYF
TRBD1,TRBV2,-,CASSPGTAMNIQYF
-,TRBV30,-,CAWSEESDTEAFF
TRBD1,TRBV29-1,-,CSAKIQGVGNEQFF
-,TRBV15,-,CATSRDNGDGYEQYF
TRBD1,TRBV30,few,CAWTGTGNQPQHF
TRBD1,TRBV19,-,CASRTGSATNEKLFF
-,TRBV6-1,-,CASREEDSYNEQFF
-,TRBV7-2,-,CASSTEETQYF
-,TRBV28,-,CASSSNRRYTGELFF
-,TRBV27,-,CASSLLAIEPENTEAFF
TRBD1,TRBV6-5,once,CASSYSRQGVYGYTF
-,TRBV11-2,-,CASSQNQGDTQYF
-,TRBV18,few,CASSPELYEQYF
TRBD2,TRBV7-9,-,CASSFSQREGREQYF
-,TRBV10-3,-,CAISDRVDTEAFF
-,TRBV7-3,-,CASSLSAQHNEQFF
-,TRBV10-3,few,CAISRGTTLEAYEQYF
-,TRBV6-5,few,CASSYAGTMNTEAFF
TRBD1,TRBV6-5,few,CASRTGAEQYF
-,TRBV28,-,CASSLDNSYEQYF
-,TRBV6-5,-,CASSYSGGLHEKLFF
TRBD2,TRBV7-2,-,CASSFSGENTGELFF
-,TRBV7-9,once,CASSLRQGSYNEQFF
-,TRBV5-1,-,CASSLGPAGVYEQYF
-,TRBV27,-,CASSSLEGLNTEAFF
-,TRBV28,-,CASSLRANAEAFF
TRBD1,TRBV6-5,-,CASSYSRQGYNEQYF
TRBD1,TRBV18,-,CASSLRQGTYEQYF
-,TRBV7-5,few,CVRSLSSGRNNEQFF
-,TRBV25-1,-,CASSEGRTDTQYF
-,TRBV7-3,-,CASSLSRLNNEQFF
-,TRBV30,-,CAWTKSTPRYEQYF
TRBD2,TRBV9,-,CASSVLAGPVDEQFF
-,TRBV5-1,-,CASSFPFPGTLSGANVLTF
-,TRBV7-8,few,CASSWQIGHEQYF
-,TRBV7-9,-,CASSLEADSYEQYF
-,TRBV7-2,-,CASSLLATNEKLFF
-,TRBV6-1,few,CASSEGPDNYGYTF
-,TRBV5-1,few,CASSLEDSGSNYGYTF
TRBD2,TRBV4-3,-,CASSYGTTSGGGAQYF
-,TRBV7-8,-,CASSLLPSGTLAGAYNEQFF
-,TRBV4-1,-,CASSQGRGNTDTQYF
-,TRBV19,-,CASSTSLARAYEQYF
-,TRBV19,-,CASETPSNYGYTF
-,TRBV7-9,few,CASSDRDTQYF
-,TRBV27,-,CASSSAGELFF
-,TRBV25-1,-,CASELAEQFF
TRBD2,TRBV28,once,CASNTGLANGQYF
-,TRBV29-1,-,CSVEVGNGNQPQHF
-,TRBV7-9,few,CASTTSGEQFF